In its sample, the clone carrying this T cell receptor beta chain was seen once. The target antigen is unknown. The data stem from a study of radiotherapy plus CTLA-4 blockade in lung cancer. Study-level results: Some TCR clones had been derived from tumors. These clones expanded in peripheral blood after radiotherapy plus ipilimumab.

Patients had chemo-refractory metastatic non-small-cell lung cancer and received focal radiation plus CTLA-4 blockade that used ipilimumab. This CDR3 is built from 14 residues. Germline V gene data show CDR1 as SGHRS and CDR2 as YFSETQ. V was pared by 0 bases and J by 7 bases, with 13 bases between. Produced via immunoSEQ multiplex PCR; TCRdb's table is partial and in-frame only. This table has tens of thousands of clones, around four fifths appearing once. The chain joins TRBV5-1 to TRBJ2-5, with a weak D call TRBD2 (5 bases). Sequenced material: peripheral blood, taken from a patient treated with radiotherapy plus ipilimumab. The sequence derives from a human donor with non-small cell lung cancer who had stable disease on radiotherapy plus ipilimumab. CDR3 coding DNA: TGCGCCAGCAGCTTGGAAGTCCTAGCTGGGACCCAGTACTTC. Protein: CASSLEVLAGTQYF.